The next 19 T cell receptor beta chains were all read from a single sample in a study of T-cell memory formation after mild COVID-19. TCRdb passed the 5' RACE reads through MiXCR, listing each CDR3 protein once. The repertoire holds hundreds of thousands of distinct CDR3 sequences, about an eighth seen once, with 20% to 25% in the top ten. Specimen: PBMCs or a T cell subset sorted from them (not recorded which). The receptor set was obtained from a man between 18 and 29 years old who had mild COVID-19 (a few samples of this study predate the infection). Cell type and time point are not known.

V and J are TRBV10-3 and TRBJ2-2, with 7 bases aligning to TRBD1. The CDR3 runs to 17 residues. Germline V gene sequence: CDR1 ENHRY, CDR2 SYGVKD. Germline trimming cut 0 bases from V and 7 bases from J; bases unmatched to any gene: 11. CDR3 sequence: CAISESEGDSYIGELFF. The CDR3 DNA sequence: TGTGCCATCAGTGAGTCTGAGGGGGACAGTTATATCGGGGAGCTGTTTTTT.

V gene TRBV4-1 combines with J gene TRBJ1-2, with 9 positions matching TRBD1. CDR3 size: 15 residues. Germline trimming cut 5 bases from V and 4 bases from J; bases unmatched to any gene: 8. CDR1 is MGHRA, CDR2 YSYEKL, per germline. Here the CDR3 DNA reads TGCGCCAGCAGCGCACCGGGACAGGGAGCCTATGGCTACACCTTC. Translating it yields CASSAPGQGAYGYTF.

V and J are TRBV20-1 and TRBJ1-4; no firm D call. This CDR3 is built from 13 residues. Germline V lookup: CDR1 DFQATT, CDR2 SNEGSKA (reference sequence). The V end lost 5 bases, the J end lost 8 bases, and 15 bases lay between the germline ends. The DNA of the CDR3 is TGCAGTGCTCCGGACCAGGCGTGGGAAAAACTGTTTTTT. Amino acid sequence: CSAPDQAWEKLFF.

This clonotype was observed a handful of times. The chain employs TRBV5-5 and TRBJ1-5, with TRBD1 identical over 10 bases. J was trimmed by 2 bases and V by 4 bases; bases with no gene match: 3. Germline V CDR1 and CDR2: SGHKS, YYEKEE (reference sequence). The CDR3 extends over 15 amino acids. The chain's CDR3 is CASSRQGAGNQPQHF. In DNA, the CDR3 is TGTGCCAGCAGCCGACAGGGGGCCGGCAATCAGCCCCAGCATTTT.

This clonotype was detected a few times. The chain is built from TRBV7-6 and TRBJ1-3; no firm D call. Trimming left V 5 bases short and J 0 bases short, with 8 bases between. The CDR3 is made up of 14 amino acids. Germline loops: CDR1 SGHVS, CDR2 FNYEAQ. In DNA form, the CDR3 reads TGTGCCAGCAGCCGTCCAAGCTCTGGAAACACCATATATTTT. The encoded protein is CASSRPSSGNTIYF. The variable domain in full, with the rest retrieved from reference TRBV7-6 and TRBJ1-3, is GAGVSQSPRYKVTKRGQDVALRCDPISGHVSLYWYRQALGQGPEFLTYFNYEAQQDKSGLPNDRFSAERPEGSISTLTIQRTEQRDSAMYRCASSRPSSGNTIYFGEGSWLTVV.

In its sample, this clonotype was seen a few times. At one end, the junction sequence differs from germline, possibly due to a read error. V usage is TRBV7-7 and J usage is TRBJ2-2; TRBD2 matches 7 bases. The CDR3 totals 15 residues. The germline CDR1 and CDR2 sequences are SSHAT and FNYEAQ (reference sequence). The CDR3 DNA reads TGTGCTAGCAGCACGGCGGGGGTGTCTCCCGGGGAGCTGTTTTTT. Protein product: CASSTAGVSPGELFF. Filled out from reference TRBV7-7 and TRBJ2-2, the complete variable domain reads GAGVSQSPRYKVTKRGQDVTLRCDPISSHATLYWYQQALGQGPEFLTYFNYEAQPDKSGLPSDRFSAERPEGSISTLTIQRTEQRDSAMYRCASSTAGVSPGELFFGEGSRLTVL.

This chain connects TRBV19 to TRBJ1-5, with D unclear. The germline V gene has CDR1 LNHDA and CDR2 SQIVND (reference sequence). Trimming stripped 2 bases from V and 1 base from J, with 9 bases between. The CDR3 sequence is 15 residues long. The CDR3 region has the DNA TGTGCCAGTAGTATATACACGACAAGCAATCAGCCCCAGCATTTT. Translated, it gives CASSIYTTSNQPQHF.

This clonotype came up a few times. The V gene is TRBV7-2, the J gene TRBJ2-5; 9 nucleotides line up with TRBD2. V gave up 2 bases and J gave up 1 base; unmatched junction bases: 5. Germline V gene data show CDR1 as SGHTA and CDR2 as FQGNSA. This CDR3 has 16 residues. CDR3 protein: CASSLLRGGPQETQYF. The CDR3 nucleotides read TGTGCCAGCAGCTTATTGCGGGGGGGCCCCCAAGAGACCCAGTACTTC.

The chain couples TRBV6-6 to TRBJ2-1, with 13 bases lining up with TRBD2. Looked up from germline, CDR1 is MNHNY and CDR2 is SVGAGI (reference sequence). The trim removed 2 bases at V and 9 bases at J, leaving 4 bases unmatched. The CDR3 contains 15 residues. The chain's CDR3 is CASSYGTSGTFEQFF. In DNA form, the CDR3 reads TGTGCCAGCAGTTACGGGACTAGCGGGACGTTTGAGCAGTTCTTC.

This clonotype has a handful of counts. This sequence joins TRBV12-3 or TRBV12-4 and TRBJ2-5; D tentatively fits TRBD1 or TRBD2 (5 bases each). This CDR3 has 16 residues. Trimming took off 5 bases at V and 5 bases at J, with 21 bases between the two ends. The CDR3 DNA sequence: TGTGCCAGCAGTCTCCTCGGGGCCCCGGGTGGGGAGACCCAGTACTTC. Encoded protein: CASSLLGAPGGETQYF.

This clonotype was observed a handful of times. The rearrangement uses TRBV19 and TRBJ2-1; no clear D gene. This CDR3 spans 14 amino acids. Germline V gives CDR1 LNHDA, CDR2 SQIVND (reference sequence). Trimming left V 1 base short and J 6 bases short, with 10 bases between. The CDR3 loop reads CASSIGSPINEQFF. CDR3 coding DNA: TGTGCCAGTAGTATAGGATCTCCAATCAATGAGCAGTTCTTC. The full variable domain, with the rest looked up from reference TRBV19 and TRBJ2-1, is DGGITQSPKYLFRKEGQNVTLSCEQNLNHDAMYWYRQDPGQGLRLIYYSQIVNDFQKGDIAEGYSVSREKKESFPLTVTSAQKNPTAFYLCASSIGSPINEQFFGPGTRLTVL.

In its sample, this clonotype was seen a few times. V is TRBV5-1 and J is TRBJ1-2; D call uncertain. V lost 0 bases, J lost 1 base, and 10 bases lay in between. CDR3 length equals 15 residues. CDR1 is SGHRS and CDR2 is YFSETQ in the germline V gene. CDR3 amino acids: CASSLDADFNYGYTF. The CDR3 region has the DNA TGCGCCAGCAGCTTGGATGCAGACTTTAACTATGGCTACACCTTC.

This clonotype was seen a handful of times. This sequence joins TRBV9 and TRBJ2-7; tentative D call: TRBD2 (5 bases). CDR3 length: 15 residues. The V end lost 0 bases, the J end lost 5 bases, and 15 bases lay between the germline ends. From germline, CDR1 is SGDLS and CDR2 YYNGEE. CDR3 bases: TGTGCCAGCAGCGTAGAAGGGCTGAGCGGCCACGAGCAGTACGTC. Encoded protein: CASSVEGLSGHEQYV.

This clonotype was seen more than once but under ten times. V and J are TRBV5-1 and TRBJ2-5; 11 bases are shared with TRBD2. V trimming: 0 bases; J trimming: 2 bases; junction bases outside the gene matches: 3. Looked up from germline, CDR1 is SGHRS and CDR2 is YFSETQ. This CDR3 has 16 amino acids. The DNA for the CDR3 is TGCGCCAGCAGCTTGGCGGTAGCGGGGGGGCAAGAGACCCAGTACTTC. This codes for CASSLAVAGGQETQYF.

The chain has TRBV6-6 and TRBJ1-4, with D maybe TRBD1 (5 bases). CDR3 size: 12 residues. Between the trimmed V and J ends, which lost 4 bases and 8 bases, there was a span of 8 bases. Germline CDR1 MNHNY, CDR2 SVGAGI (reference sequence). The CDR3: CASSWGGEKLFF. For the CDR3, the DNA is TGTGCCAGCAGTTGGGGGGGGGAAAAACTGTTTTTT.

This clonotype occurred many times. This chain uses TRBV5-6 with TRBJ2-7; D is unresolved. The CDR3 has 13 amino acids. The germline V gene encodes CDR1 SGHDT and CDR2 YYEEEE. Trimming stripped 4 bases from V and 6 bases from J, with 14 bases between. CDR3 nucleotides: TGTGCCAGCAGCCGGAACCGGGTGGGCGAGCAGTACGTC. Its translation: CASSRNRVGEQYV.

CDR3 in amino acids: CATSDDGTDYGYTF. CDR3 nucleotides: TGTGCCACCAGTGATGACGGGACGGATTATGGCTACACCTTC. The chain joins TRBV24-1 to TRBJ1-2; D is perhaps TRBD1 (5 bases). The germline V and J ends were trimmed by 3 bases and 5 bases, with 12 bases remaining between them. The germline gives CDR1 KGHDR, CDR2 SFDVKD. The CDR3 totals 14 residues.

The V gene is TRBV10-3, the J gene TRBJ2-2, with D tentatively TRBD1 or TRBD2 (5 bases each). The CDR3 extends over 14 amino acids. The germline V gene has CDR1 ENHRY and CDR2 SYGVKD. V was pared by 7 bases and J by 0 bases, with 9 bases between. CDR3 DNA sequence: TGTGCCATCAACGGGGCCACGAACACCGGGGAGCTGTTTTTT. Protein sequence: CAINGATNTGELFF.

This clonotype was seen repeatedly, ten times or more. This rearrangement joins TRBV7-2 to TRBJ2-7; D call uncertain. V was clipped by 4 bases and J by 3 bases, with 7 bases between them. The CDR3 extends over 12 amino acids. CDR1 SGHTA and CDR2 FQGNSA come from the germline V gene. The CDR3 region has the DNA TGTGCCAGCAGCTGGCGAGACTACGAGCAGTACTTC. Its translation: CASSWRDYEQYF.